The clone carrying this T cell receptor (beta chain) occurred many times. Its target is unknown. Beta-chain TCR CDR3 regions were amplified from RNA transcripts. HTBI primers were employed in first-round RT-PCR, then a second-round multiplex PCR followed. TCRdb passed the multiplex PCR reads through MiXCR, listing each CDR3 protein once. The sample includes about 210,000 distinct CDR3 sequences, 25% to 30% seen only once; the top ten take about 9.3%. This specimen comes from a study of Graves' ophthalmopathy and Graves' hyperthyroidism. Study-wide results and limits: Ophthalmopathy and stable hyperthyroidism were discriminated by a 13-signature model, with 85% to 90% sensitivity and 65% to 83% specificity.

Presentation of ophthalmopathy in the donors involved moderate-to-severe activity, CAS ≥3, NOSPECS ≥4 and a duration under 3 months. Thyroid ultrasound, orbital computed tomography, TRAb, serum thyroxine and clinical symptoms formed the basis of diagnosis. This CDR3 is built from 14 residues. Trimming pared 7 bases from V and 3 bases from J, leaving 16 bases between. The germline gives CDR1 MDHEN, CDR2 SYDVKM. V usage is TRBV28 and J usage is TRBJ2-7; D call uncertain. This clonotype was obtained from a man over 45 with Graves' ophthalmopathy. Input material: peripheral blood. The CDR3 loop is CASTFSDSDYEQYF. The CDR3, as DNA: TGTGCCAGCACTTTCTCTGACTCAGACTACGAGCAGTACTTC.